This TCR beta chain was found in a study of Ad26.COV2.S vaccination and SARS-CoV-2 variants. Study summary: Doses of Ad26.COV2.S were injected into muscle once or twice, 56 days apart.

TCRdb's copy holds only in-frame clones and misses some; the assay was immunoSEQ multiplex PCR. This sample has some 370,000 clones, with roughly 85% found just once. Trimming cost V 7 bases and J 1 base, with 12 bases left between them. CDR1 and CDR2 (germline): MNHEY, SVGAGI. The CDR3 runs 14 residues. Regarding this clone: Its antigen remains unknown.

The treatment denotes: 15 to 20 received Ad26.COV2.S at low or high dose, single or two shots; several received placebo; per-sample allocation not given. Each sample was drawn 63 days after the first injection (of vaccine or placebo). Overall study results and limits: Whether participants received vaccine or placebo, their non-spike TCR breadth was similar. Once vaccination had occurred, spike-specific CD8+ and CD4+ T cell responses reportedly showed substantial breadth.

This sequence was found in a person aged 18-65 years who received the Ad26.COV2.S COVID-19 vaccine or a placebo. The material sequenced was peripheral blood, taken in a trial of Ad26.COV2.S vaccine versus placebo. V gene TRBV6-5 combines with J gene TRBJ2-3; a weak D match, TRBD2 (5 bases). CDR3: CASTMRAGTDTQYF. The DNA of the CDR3 is TGTGCCAGCACCATGAGAGCGGGCACAGATACGCAGTATTTT.